The source of this T cell receptor beta chain is a study of T cell repertoires in cytomegalovirus infection. Study at large: Public TCR beta signatures indicated both CMV infection and matching HLA type.

There are 11 residues in the CDR3. Germline V gene data show CDR1 as SGHTA and CDR2 as FQGNSA. Losses at the gene ends were 4 bases for V and 12 bases for J; bases not matched to a gene: 6. This clonotype was seen at least ten times. Its target is not known. TCRdb processed the reads anew with MiXCR; each CDR3 protein has one entry. Among 550,000 to 700,000 distinct CDR3 sequences listed, over 35% were seen once. Study conclusions and caveats: CMV-specific TCR beta clonotypes restricted by HLA-C were the ones dominating the ex vivo response.

Material: cultured PBMCs, obtained from culture after CMV antigen stimulation. V usage is TRBV7-2 and J usage is TRBJ2-7, with 7 nucleotides matching TRBD1. The clonotype comes from a human donor in good health (CMV status not recorded). Some clones in this sample may be carry-over from other donors' samples. The CDR3 DNA is TGTGCCAGCAGCTCAGGGGGTTTTCCGTACTTC. Its translation: CASSSGGFPYF. Full variable domain (remainder filled in from reference TRBV7-2 and TRBJ2-7): GAGVSQSPSNKVTEKGKDVELRCDPISGHTALYWYRQSLGQGLEFLIYFQGNSAPDKSGLPSDRFSAERTGGSVSTLTIQRTQQEDSAVYLCASSSGGFPYFGPGTRLTVT.